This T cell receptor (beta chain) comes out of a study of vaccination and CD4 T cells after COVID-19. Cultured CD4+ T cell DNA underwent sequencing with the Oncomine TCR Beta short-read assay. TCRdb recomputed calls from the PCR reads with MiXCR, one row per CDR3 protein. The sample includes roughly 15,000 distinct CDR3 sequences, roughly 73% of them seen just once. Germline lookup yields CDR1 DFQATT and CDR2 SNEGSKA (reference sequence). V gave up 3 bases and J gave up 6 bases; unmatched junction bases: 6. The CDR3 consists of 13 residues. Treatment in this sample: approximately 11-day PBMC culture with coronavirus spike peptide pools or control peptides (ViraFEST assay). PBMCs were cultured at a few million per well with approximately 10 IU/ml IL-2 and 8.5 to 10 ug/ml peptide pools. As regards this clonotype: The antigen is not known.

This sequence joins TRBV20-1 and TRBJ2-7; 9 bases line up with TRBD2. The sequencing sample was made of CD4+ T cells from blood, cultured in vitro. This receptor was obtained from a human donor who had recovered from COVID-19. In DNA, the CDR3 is TGCAGTGCTAGGGGGCTAGCGGGAAGCGAGCAGTACTTC. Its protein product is CSARGLAGSEQYF.